This T cell receptor beta chain was sequenced during a study of cytomegalovirus exposure and HLA in healthy donors. With respect to this clone: The antigen is unknown.

This CDR3 spans 21 amino acids. The V segment lost 4 bases and the J segment 6 bases; nucleotides outside the gene matches: 18. Germline V gives CDR1 LGHNA, CDR2 YNFKEQ. Whole-study results and caveats: Evidence from a later analysis indicated that most CMV-associated TCR beta chains looked HLA-restricted. A likely sequencing artifact accounted for one observed cluster of highly shared sequence variants. Reports described diagnosis of cytomegalovirus status by the classifier as highly specific and sensitive.

The PCR contained 60 Vbeta and 13 Jbeta primers. Produced via immunoSEQ multiplex PCR; TCRdb's table is partial and in-frame only. The sample shows 99,000 or so clones, about 80% of them seen only once. This clonotype was obtained from a female donor in good health and CMV-seropositive. Sequences were obtained from PBMCs. The gene calls are TRBV4-2 and TRBJ2-1, with 16 positions matching TRBD2. CDR3 coding DNA: TGTGCCAGCAGCCGAAACTGGGGGACTAGCGGGGGGGCTCCTGGTGCCAATGAGCAGTTCTTC. Encoded protein: CASSRNWGTSGGAPGANEQFF.